Listed here is a single T cell receptor beta chain. This sample was taken from a study of shared clonotypes between healthy human individuals. Produced via immunoSEQ multiplex PCR; TCRdb's table is partial and in-frame only. The sample has some 2,000,000 clones, 90% to 95% seen once. CDR3 length: 14 amino acids. The germline V gene encodes CDR1 MGHDK and CDR2 SYGVNS. V shed 4 bases and J shed 1 base, with 10 bases lying between them. The source is a man in his late teens or twenties in good health. Sequencing was performed on naive CD4+ T cells sorted from blood. The subset here: CD45RA+ positively selected. The chain uses TRBV25-1 and TRBJ1-1, with a possible D match to TRBD1 (5 bases). CDR3 protein: CASSVGAKNTEAFF. CDR3 sequence (DNA): TGTGCCAGCAGTGTCGGGGCGAAGAACACTGAAGCTTTCTTT.